This T cell receptor (beta chain) was observed in a study of T cells of healthy individuals. This CDR3 is 15 amino acids long. Between the trimmed V and J ends, which lost 6 bases and 1 base, there was a span of 12 bases. TCRdb reprocessed the 5' RACE reads via MiXCR and lists one record per CDR3 protein. The sample has tens of thousands of distinct CDR3 sequences; approximately 4.5% are singletons. This clonotype was seen at least ten times. The rearrangement joins TRBV12-3 or TRBV12-4 to TRBJ2-2; D uncertain. This receptor was identified in a human donor in good health. In DNA form, the CDR3 reads TGTGCCAGCAGCAGAGACACGCTGAACACCGGGGAGCTGTTTTTT. Its translation is CASSRDTLNTGELFF.